Below, 28 T cell receptor beta chains from the same sample are listed, as sequenced in a study of blood T cell repertoires in COVID-19. Profiling relied on immunoSEQ multiplex PCR, and the TCRdb table lists in-frame clones only, not all of them. This table holds about 150,000 clones, about four fifths found once. Sequenced: peripheral blood. The receptors were gathered from a man between 65 and 85 years old with active or convalescent COVID-19.

The rearrangement links TRBV3-1 (or the pseudogene TRBV3-2) to TRBJ2-1, with TRBD2 matching over 13 bases. Unmatched junction bases numbered 8, after V lost 4 bases and J lost 8 bases. The CDR3 is made up of 16 amino acids. Germline assignment: CDR1 LGHDT and CDR2 YNNKEL (reference sequence). CDR3 region: CASSPWTSGRDDEQFF. The CDR3 DNA follows: TGTGCCAGCAGCCCGTGGACTAGCGGGAGAGACGATGAGCAGTTCTTC.

The CDR3 DNA sequence: TGTGCCAGCAGTTCTCCCGGGAGTGATGAAAAACTGTTTTTT. Amino acids: CASSSPGSDEKLFF. The chain links TRBV28 to TRBJ1-4; D ambiguous. Germline CDR1 reads MDHEN; CDR2 reads SYDVKM. Between the trimmed V and J ends, which lost 4 bases and 6 bases, there was a span of 12 bases. This CDR3 comprises 14 residues.

The J gene is TRBJ1-5, the V gene TRBV3-1 (or the pseudogene TRBV3-2); perhaps TRBD1 as D (6 bases). The V and J ends lost 1 base and 3 bases respectively, with 7 bases between them. From germline, CDR1 is LGHDT and CDR2 YNNKEL (reference sequence). The CDR3 length is 14 residues. Here the CDR3 reads CASSQGGHNQPQHF. The DNA for the CDR3 is TGTGCCAGCAGCCAAGGGGGGCACAATCAGCCCCAGCATTTT.

A single count supports this clone. This sequence joins TRBV7-9 and TRBJ2-1, with TRBD2 matching over 13 bases. Germline CDR1 SEHNR, CDR2 FQNEAQ (reference sequence). Trimming at V came to 7 bases and at J to 4 bases, leaving 13 bases not matched to a gene. The CDR3 is 18 residues long. The CDR3 loop reads CASTAPPGLAGKYNEQFF. The DNA of the CDR3 is TGTGCCAGCACCGCTCCTCCGGGACTAGCGGGAAAGTACAATGAGCAGTTCTTC.

The chain employs TRBV6-5 and TRBJ2-7, with TRBD1 as a possible D gene (6 bases). The CDR3 is 13 residues long. V lost 10 bases and J lost 0, with 13 bases in between. Germline CDR1 reads MNHEY; CDR2 reads SVGAGI. The CDR3 here is CAIRVDSSYEQYF. The CDR3 DNA reads TGTGCCATCCGAGTGGACAGCTCCTACGAGCAGTACTTC.

The rearrangement joins TRBV7-2 to TRBJ1-2, with 8 bases aligning to TRBD1. The germline CDR1 and CDR2 sequences are SGHTA and FQGNSA. CDR3 length: 13 amino acids. The V and J ends lost 5 bases and 8 bases, in that order; junction bases with no gene match: 7. The CDR3 DNA reads TGTGCCAGCAGCCCACGACAGGGGCCCGGCTACACCTTC. Amino acid sequence: CASSPRQGPGYTF. The entire variable domain, with the rest obtained from reference TRBV7-2 and TRBJ1-2, is as follows: GAGVSQSPSNKVTEKGKDVELRCDPISGHTALYWYRQSLGQGLEFLIYFQGNSAPDKSGLPSDRFSAERTGGSVSTLTIQRTQQEDSAVYLCASSPRQGPGYTFGSGTRLTVV.

The rearrangement uses TRBV7-2 and TRBJ1-1, with 10 bases aligning to TRBD1. V dropped 4 bases and J dropped 1; count of bases not matched to a gene: 3. The length of the CDR3 is 15 residues. Per germline, CDR1 SGHTA and CDR2 FQGNSA. The CDR3 coding sequence is TGTGCCAGCAGCTCCAGGACAGGGGGGAACACTGAAGCTTTCTTT. This encodes CASSSRTGGNTEAFF.

The chain couples TRBV29-1 to TRBJ2-5; TRBD2 agrees at 10 bases. The germline gives CDR1 SQVTM, CDR2 ANQGSEA. After removal of 5 bases from V and 9 bases from J, the junction contained 12 bases not matched to a gene. The CDR3 has 14 residues. The CDR3: CSVQASGGGTAQYF. The CDR3 DNA sequence: TGCAGCGTTCAGGCGAGCGGGGGGGGAACGGCCCAGTACTTC.

The rearrangement links TRBV6-5 to TRBJ1-3; D not certain. V was pared by 10 bases and J by 0 bases, with 16 bases between. Germline V gene lookup returns CDR1 MNHEY and CDR2 SVGAGI. This CDR3 is 15 amino acids long. CDR3 sequence (DNA): TGTGCCACCTCGGTGGTCCTAGGCTCTGGAAACACCATATATTTT. This gives the protein CATSVVLGSGNTIYF.

V is TRBV7-2 and J is TRBJ2-2, with 10 nucleotides matching TRBD2. Germline trimming cut 6 bases from V and 7 bases from J; bases unmatched to any gene: 5. Germline V lookup: CDR1 SGHTA, CDR2 FQGNSA. The CDR3 is 14 residues long. This CDR3 is CASRASGSGGELFF. In DNA, the CDR3 is TGTGCCAGCAGGGCTAGCGGGAGTGGCGGGGAGCTGTTTTTT.

The CDR3 loop reads CASSFSPGTSNYNEQFF. The CDR3 DNA reads TGTGCCAGCAGTTTTTCCCCCGGGACTAGCAACTACAATGAGCAGTTCTTC. This chain connects TRBV6-2 or TRBV6-3 to TRBJ2-1, with 9 bases aligning to TRBD2. The CDR3 contains 17 residues. The J segment lost 3 bases and the V segment lost 4 bases, leaving 10 bases of the junction unmatched. From germline, CDR1 is MNHEY and CDR2 SVGEGT.

This clone was recorded only once. The chain uses TRBV5-5 and TRBJ1-6, with D uncertain. The germline V gene encodes CDR1 SGHKS and CDR2 YYEKEE (reference sequence). Trimming removed 0 bases from V and 2 bases from J, with 6 bases in between. CDR3 size: 15 residues. CDR3 DNA: TGTGCCAGCAGCTTGGCGGTGACCTATAATTCACCCCTCCACTTT. Translated: CASSLAVTYNSPLHF. Supplemented by reference TRBV5-5 and TRBJ1-6, the full variable domain reads DAGVTQSPTHLIKTRGQQVTLRCSPISGHKSVSWYQQVLGQGPQFIFQYYEKEERGRGNFPDRFSARQFPNYSSELNVNALLLGDSALYLCASSLAVTYNSPLHFGNGTRLTVT.

The V and J genes are TRBV30 and TRBJ1-2; possible D gene TRBD1, 6 bases. This CDR3 is built from 13 residues. CDR1 and CDR2 (germline): GTSNPN, SVGIG (reference sequence). Trimming shortened V by 2 bases and J by 7 bases, and 14 bases separated the two germline ends. The CDR3 region is CAWSPWTASGYTF. The CDR3 DNA reads TGTGCCTGGAGTCCGTGGACAGCCTCTGGCTACACCTTC. Looking up the rest from reference TRBV30 and TRBJ1-2 gives the full variable domain: SQTIHQWPATLVQPVGSPLSLECTVEGTSNPNLYWYRQAAGRGLQLLFYSVGIGQISSEVPQNLSASRPQDRQFILSSKKLLLSDSGFYLCAWSPWTASGYTFGSGTRLTVV.

The J gene is TRBJ2-1, the V gene TRBV27; the match to TRBD1 covers 7 bases. The germline V gene encodes CDR1 MNHEY and CDR2 SMNVEV (reference sequence). Trimming took 7 bases from V and 9 from J; bases not matched to a gene: 15. CDR3 length equals 15 residues. The CDR3 sequence is CASTKGGQRIGEQFF. The CDR3 DNA is TGTGCCAGCACCAAAGGGGGACAGCGGATTGGTGAGCAGTTCTTC.

V is TRBV9 and J is TRBJ1-1, with 8 bases fitting TRBD1. Trimming at V came to 0 bases and at J to 5 bases, leaving 12 bases not matched to a gene. Germline V CDR1 and CDR2: SGDLS, YYNGEE. CDR3 size: 17 residues. CDR3 residues: CASSVGPLDRGRTEAFF. In DNA form, the CDR3 reads TGTGCCAGCAGCGTAGGCCCTCTCGACAGGGGACGAACTGAAGCTTTCTTT. The full variable domain, completed using reference TRBV9 and TRBJ1-1, is DSGVTQTPKHLITATGQRVTLRCSPRSGDLSVYWYQQSLDQGLQFLIQYYNGEERAKGNILERFSAQQFPDLHSELNLSSLELGDSALYFCASSVGPLDRGRTEAFFGQGTRLTVV.

The gene calls are TRBV5-1 and TRBJ2-3, with 7 bases lining up with TRBD2. Trimming took 4 bases from V and 0 from J; bases not matched to a gene: 2. Germline-derived CDR1 and CDR2 are SGHRS and YFSETQ. This CDR3 contains 14 residues. CDR3 loop: CASSGGRSTDTQYF. CDR3 nucleotides: TGCGCCAGCAGCGGCGGGAGAAGCACAGATACGCAGTATTTT. Using reference TRBV5-1 and TRBJ2-3 for the parts outside the CDR3, the full variable domain is KAGVTQTPRYLIKTRGQQVTLSCSPISGHRSVSWYQQTPGQGLQFLFEYFSETQRNKGNFPGRFSGRQFSNSRSEMNVSTLELGDSALYLCASSGGRSTDTQYFGPGTRLTVL.

The chain couples TRBV3-1 (or the pseudogene TRBV3-2) to TRBJ2-2; D might be TRBD1 (5 bases). This CDR3 spans 15 amino acids. CDR1 LGHDT and CDR2 YNNKEL come from the germline V gene (reference sequence). Between the trimmed V and J ends, which lost 3 bases and 4 bases, there was a span of 12 bases. The CDR3 loop is CASSQAQGFTGELFF. Written as DNA, the CDR3 is TGTGCCAGCAGCCAGGCTCAGGGATTCACCGGGGAGCTGTTTTTT.

This chain links TRBV12-5 with TRBJ2-5; TRBD2 matches 10 bases. Germline CDR1 reads LGHNT; CDR2 reads FRNRAP. With 5 bases clipped from V and 4 bases from J, the junction kept 13 bases outside the gene matches. This CDR3 has 17 amino acids. Written as DNA, the CDR3 is TGTGCTAGTGGTACCGGAGGGACTAGCGTGAAGCGAGAGACCCAGTACTTC. This gives the protein CASGTGGTSVKRETQYF.

The gene calls are TRBV27 and TRBJ2-5; TRBD1 is a possible D gene (5 bases). Deletions cut 5 bases from V and 5 bases from J, with 18 bases between. Per the germline V gene, CDR1 is MNHEY and CDR2 is SMNVEV (reference sequence). This CDR3 spans 15 amino acids. CDR3 region: CASSPHEAGKETQYF. CDR3 DNA sequence: TGTGCCAGCAGTCCCCATGAGGCAGGGAAGGAGACCCAGTACTTC.

This chain connects TRBV24-1 to TRBJ2-2; 8 bases map to TRBD2. The CDR3 extends over 13 amino acids. CDR1 and CDR2 (germline): KGHDR, SFDVKD. Trimming cost V 9 bases and J 3 bases; bases outside gene matches: 2. The CDR3 reads CATLAGDTGELFF. In DNA, the CDR3 is TGTGCCACCCTAGCGGGTGACACCGGGGAGCTGTTTTTT.

The V and J genes are TRBV24-1 and TRBJ1-2; TRBD1 might be the D (6 bases). The CDR3 consists of 13 residues. The ends were cut back, 3 bases at V and 8 bases at J, with 12 bases in the middle. Germline CDR1 reads KGHDR; CDR2 reads SFDVKD. The CDR3: CATSDLDSRGYTF. For the CDR3, the DNA is TGTGCCACCAGTGATCTGGACAGTCGAGGCTACACCTTC.

This chain links TRBV18 with TRBJ1-1, with TRBD1 as a possible D gene (6 bases). V was trimmed by 3 bases and J by 0 bases, leaving 11 bases between them. Germline V gene data show CDR1 as KGHSH and CDR2 as LQKENI. CDR3 length: 15 amino acids. CDR3 bases: TGTGCCAGCTCACCCCTGGACAGCTTGAACACTGAAGCTTTCTTT. Protein product: CASSPLDSLNTEAFF.

The rearrangement links TRBV7-2 to TRBJ2-3; D might be TRBD1 (8 bases). The CDR3 spans 17 residues. CDR1 is SGHTA, CDR2 FQGNSA, per germline. The V end was cut by 4 bases, the J end by 1 base, with 18 bases between. CDR3 in DNA: TGTGCCAGCAGCTCACAGGGGGGGGCCGGGGGCACAGATACGCAGTATTTT. Translating gives CASSSQGGAGGTDTQYF.

This chain links TRBV9 with TRBJ1-1; D is perhaps TRBD1 (5 bases). The CDR3 covers 17 residues. Trimming cost V 4 bases and J 9 bases, with 28 bases left between them. Looked up from germline, CDR1 is SGDLS and CDR2 is YYNGEE. In nucleotides, the CDR3 is TGTGCCAGCAGCCCCACCGTAGTCAGGACACTATCACTGAAAGCTTTCTTT. Translation: CASSPTVVRTLSLKAFF.

This clone was seen a handful of times. This rearrangement joins TRBV9 to TRBJ2-1, with a tentative D call TRBD2 (5 bases). The germline V gene encodes CDR1 SGDLS and CDR2 YYNGEE. Trimming left V 4 bases short and J 0 bases short, with 17 bases between. There are 17 residues in the CDR3. The CDR3 here is CASSSRRTFSSYNEQFF. CDR3 bases: TGTGCCAGCAGCTCTCGGAGGACTTTTAGCTCCTACAATGAGCAGTTCTTC.

This rearrangement joins TRBV10-3 to TRBJ1-4; D is possibly TRBD1 (6 bases). This CDR3 region has 14 residues. The ends were cut back, 0 bases at V and 4 bases at J, with 6 bases in the middle. In germline, CDR1 is ENHRY, CDR2 SYGVKD. The CDR3 region has the DNA TGTGCCATCAGTGAGTCACAGGGTAATGAAAAACTGTTTTTT. Its translation is CAISESQGNEKLFF.

V and J are TRBV5-1 and TRBJ1-1, with 7 bases that match TRBD1. J was trimmed by 0 bases and V by 3 bases; bases with no gene match: 5. The CDR3 extends over 15 amino acids. CDR1 is SGHRS, CDR2 YFSETQ, per germline. CDR3 sequence reads: CASSSKTGMNTEAFF. CDR3 bases: TGCGCCAGCAGCTCTAAGACAGGGATGAACACTGAAGCTTTCTTT. Full variable domain (outside the CDR3, taken from reference TRBV5-1 and TRBJ1-1): KAGVTQTPRYLIKTRGQQVTLSCSPISGHRSVSWYQQTPGQGLQFLFEYFSETQRNKGNFPGRFSGRQFSNSRSEMNVSTLELGDSALYLCASSSKTGMNTEAFFGQGTRLTVV.

J is TRBJ2-1 and V is TRBV27; TRBD2 aligns across 7 bases. Germline assignment: CDR1 MNHEY and CDR2 SMNVEV (reference sequence). V lost 2 bases and J lost 1; bases outside the gene matches: 5. The CDR3 runs 16 residues. DNA of the CDR3: TGTGCCAGCAGTTTAATGGCGGGAGTATCCTACAATGAGCAGTTCTTC. This gives the protein CASSLMAGVSYNEQFF.